The TCR beta chain under discussion was sequenced for a study of molecular identifiers for immune sequencing clone quantification. TCRdb re-called the PCR reads with MiXCR, one entry per CDR3 protein. The sample carries nearly 650,000 distinct CDR3 sequences, roughly 23% recorded once. This clonotype was seen more than once but under ten times. Germline CDR1 is SGHTA and CDR2 is FQGNSA. Trimming removed 0 bases from V and 2 bases from J; junction bases left unmatched: 3. This CDR3 has 15 amino acids. This receptor was obtained from a human donor in good health. Some libraries in this study had Jurkat cell RNA spiked in. Material for sequencing was naive CD8+ T cells from blood, with Jurkat cell RNA spiked in. Subset of the sample: FACS-sorted CD8+CD4-CCR7+CD45RA+ naive T cells. The chain recombines TRBV7-2 with TRBJ2-5; 7 bases are a match to TRBD2. The DNA for the CDR3 is TGTGCCAGCAGCTTAGCGGGGGGGGAACAAGAGACCCAGTACTTC. Translation gives CASSLAGGEQETQYF.